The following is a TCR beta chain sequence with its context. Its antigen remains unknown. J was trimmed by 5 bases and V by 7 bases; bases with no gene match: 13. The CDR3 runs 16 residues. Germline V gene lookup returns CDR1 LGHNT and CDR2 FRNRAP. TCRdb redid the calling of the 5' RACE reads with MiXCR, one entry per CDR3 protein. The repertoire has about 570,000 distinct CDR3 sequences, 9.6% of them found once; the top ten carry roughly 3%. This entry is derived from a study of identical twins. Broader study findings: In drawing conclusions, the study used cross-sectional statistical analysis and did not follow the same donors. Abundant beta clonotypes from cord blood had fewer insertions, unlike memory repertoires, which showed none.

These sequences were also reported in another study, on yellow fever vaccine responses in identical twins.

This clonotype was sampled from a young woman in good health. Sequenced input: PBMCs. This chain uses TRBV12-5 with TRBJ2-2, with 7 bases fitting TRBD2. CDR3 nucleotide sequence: TGTGCTAGTGCCTGGGGCGGGGGAATGCGAACCGGGGAGCTGTTTTTT. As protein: CASAWGGGMRTGELFF.